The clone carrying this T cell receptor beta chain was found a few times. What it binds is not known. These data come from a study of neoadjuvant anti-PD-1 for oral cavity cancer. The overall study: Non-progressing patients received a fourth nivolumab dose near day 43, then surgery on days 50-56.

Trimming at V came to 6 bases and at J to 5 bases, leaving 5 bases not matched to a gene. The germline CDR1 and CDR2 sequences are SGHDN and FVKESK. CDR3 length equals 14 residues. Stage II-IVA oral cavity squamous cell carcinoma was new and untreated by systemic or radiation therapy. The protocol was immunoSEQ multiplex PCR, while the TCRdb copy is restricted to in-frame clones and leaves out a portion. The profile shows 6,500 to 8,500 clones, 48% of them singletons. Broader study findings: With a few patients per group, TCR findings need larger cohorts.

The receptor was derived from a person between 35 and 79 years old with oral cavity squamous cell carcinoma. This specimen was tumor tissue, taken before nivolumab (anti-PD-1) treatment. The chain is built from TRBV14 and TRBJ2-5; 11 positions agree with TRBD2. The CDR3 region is CASRLAGDRETQYF. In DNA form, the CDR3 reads TGTGCCAGCAGACTAGCGGGAGATAGGGAGACCCAGTACTTC.